This T cell receptor (beta chain) was identified during a study of blood T cell repertoires in COVID-19. About the research overall: Acute-phase and convalescent COVID-19 samples originated in the United States, Italy and Spain. PBMCs, B-cell-depleted T cells, or T cells were the source of the cDNA or gDNA that made up the material.

In the original processing: For nucleated cells, counts were estimated from reference gene primer amplification. Some clones are missing from TCRdb's copy, which holds only in-frame ones; the method was immunoSEQ multiplex PCR. That table supplies the V and J calls and clone size; D and trimming were determined from the DNA. The data hold about 270,000 clones, with 88% observed a single time. The V gene end was trimmed by 2 bases and the J gene end by 4 bases; junction bases not matched to a gene: 6. This CDR3 spans 15 amino acids. Germline V gene sequence: CDR1 SGDLS, CDR2 YYNGEE. The chain is built from TRBV9 and TRBJ2-5; TRBD1 aligns across 9 bases. The sample was peripheral blood. This sequence originates from a man in his sixties who had recovered from COVID-19. CDR3 protein: CASSVLQGAGETQYF. CDR3 nucleotide sequence: TGTGCCAGCAGCGTCTTACAGGGGGCAGGAGAGACCCAGTACTTC.